A selection of T cell receptor beta chains follows, all from one sample in a study of shared clonotypes between healthy human individuals. TCRdb keeps only in-frame clones here, not all; method: immunoSEQ multiplex PCR. There are more than 900,000 clones in the sample; around 82% occur only once, and roughly 0.55% lies in the top ten. Sequenced input: memory CD4+ T cells from PBMCs. The receptors shown here come from a young man in good health. Some clones in this sample may be carry-over from other donors' samples. Both conserved end residues are part of each CDR3. D genes are given only for firm matches. The listing skips clone size in some rows; elsewhere it reads once, few, many or a size class.

TRBJ1-2 - TRBV15 - CATSRRGDAYGYTF TGTGCCACCAGCAGAAGAGGGGATGCGTACGGCTACACCTTC
TRBJ2-2 - TRBV28 - CASSLLPAANTGELFF TGTGCCAGCAGTTTGTTACCAGCGGCGAACACCGGGGAGCTGTTTTTT
TRBJ2-7 - TRBV5-1 - CASSTDPGPYEQYF TGCGCCAGCAGCACCGACCCCGGGCCCTACGAGCAGTACTTC
TRBJ1-5 - TRBV5-1 - CASSWNPGQPQHF TGCGCCAGCAGCTGGAACCCCGGGCAGCCCCAGCATTTT
TRBJ1-3 - TRBV2 - CASSAAGAGGNTIYF TGTGCCAGCAGTGCCGCCGGGGCAGGGGGAAACACCATATATTTT
TRBJ2-2 TRBD2 TRBV5-1 few CASSSRTSGHGGGELFF TGCGCCAGCAGCTCCCGGACTAGCGGTCATGGTGGCGGGGAGCTGTTTTTT
TRBJ1-4 - TRBV29-1 - CSGSRASNEKLFF TGCAGCGGATCCCGGGCATCTAATGAAAAACTGTTTTTT
TRBJ1-6 - TRBV30 - CAWSITGAQNSPLHF TGTGCCTGGAGTATTACGGGGGCACAGAATTCACCCCTCCACTTT
TRBJ2-3 TRBD2 TRBV28 - CASTLGRGRATDTQYF TGTGCCAGCACCCTCGGGCGCGGGAGGGCCACAGATACGCAGTATTTT
TRBJ1-5 - TRBV7-2 - CASSSHPRGQPQHF TGTGCCAGCAGCTCTCACCCCCGGGGTCAGCCCCAGCATTTT
TRBJ2-3 TRBD2 TRBV19 - CASSGLAGDSDTQYF TGTGCCAGTAGCGGACTAGCGGGAGACTCAGATACGCAGTATTTT
TRBJ1-2 - TRBV7-9 - CASTSLPGVYGYTF TGTGCCAGCACCTCCCTTCCCGGGGTCTATGGCTACACCTTC
TRBJ1-2 - TRBV28 - CASSAIDSSYGYTF TGTGCCAGCAGTGCTATCGACTCGAGCTATGGCTACACCTTC
TRBJ2-2 - TRBV2 once CATSGVASNTGELFF TGTGCCACCTCAGGGGTCGCCTCGAACACCGGGGAGCTGTTTTTT
TRBJ1-4 - TRBV14 - CASNRGLDEKLFF TGTGCCAGCAATCGGGGGCTGGATGAAAAACTGTTTTTT
TRBJ2-3 - TRBV9 - CASSVVVGDTQYF TGTGCCAGCAGCGTAGTCGTGGGAGATACGCAGTATTTT
TRBJ1-2 - TRBV6-4 - CASSLTGTHGYGYTF TGTGCCAGCAGCCTAACAGGGACACACGGCTATGGCTACACCTTC
TRBJ1-1 - TRBV10-3 - CAISEPKSLNTEAFF TGTGCCATCAGTGAGCCAAAATCCCTGAACACTGAAGCTTTCTTT
TRBJ2-1 TRBD2 TRBV5-1 - CASSWMSSGSSYNEQFF TGCGCCAGCAGCTGGATGAGTAGCGGGAGCTCCTACAATGAGCAGTTCTTC
TRBJ2-7 TRBD1 TRBV28 few CASGLTGGYEQYF TGTGCCAGCGGACTGACAGGGGGATACGAGCAGTACTTC
TRBJ2-1 TRBD2 TRBV19 - CASSIRSGSANEQLF TGTGCCAGTAGTATACGTAGCGGGAGCGCCAATGAGCAGCTCTTC
TRBJ2-2 - TRBV6-1 - CASSERGGTGELFF TGTGCCAGCAGTGAACGGGGTGGCACCGGGGAGCTGTTTTTT
TRBJ1-2 - TRBV27 - CASSPKAGTNYGYTF TGTGCCAGCAGTCCTAAGGCAGGGACGAACTATGGCTACACCTTC
TRBJ2-5 - TRBV5-1 - CASSVGRYQETQYF TGCGCCAGCAGCGTCGGACGGTACCAAGAGACCCAGTACTTC
TRBJ1-6 TRBD1 TRBV30 - CAWSVQGGSPLHF TGTGCCTGGAGTGTACAGGGGGGGTCACCCCTCCACTTT
TRBJ2-7 TRBD1 TRBV29-1 - CSVINGGTGLPYEQYF TGCAGCGTTATTAATGGGGGGACAGGGCTCCCCTACGAGCAGTACTTC
TRBJ1-1 - TRBV28 - CASSLWALNRNTEAFF TGTGCCAGCAGTTTATGGGCCCTGAATAGGAACACTGAAGCTTTCTTT
TRBJ2-1 - TRBV19 - CASSIDAVYNEQFF TGTGCCAGTAGTATAGATGCTGTCTACAATGAGCAGTTCTTC
TRBJ2-1 TRBD1 TRBV5-6 - CASSLGQGSYNEQFF TGTGCCAGCAGCTTAGGACAGGGTTCCTACAATGAGCAGTTCTTC
TRBJ2-1 TRBD2 TRBV2 - CASRKSGRGYNEQFF TGTGCCAGCAGGAAGAGCGGGAGGGGCTACAATGAGCAGTTCTTC
TRBJ1-1 - TRBV27 - CASSLKGVFTEAFF TGTGCCAGCAGTTTGAAGGGGGTGTTCACTGAAGCTTTCTTT
TRBJ2-1 - TRBV7-2 - CASAQVRPGRYNEQFF TGTGCCAGCGCTCAAGTGAGGCCAGGACGCTACAATGAGCAGTTCTTC
TRBJ2-7 - TRBV29-1 once CSVEPFGGDSYEQYF TGCAGCGTCGAACCCTTTGGGGGAGACTCCTACGAGCAGTACTTC
TRBJ1-1 TRBD1 TRBV6-6 many CATGGAVRTEAFF TGTGCCACAGGGGGGGCGGTAAGAACTGAAGCTTTCTTT
TRBJ2-3 - TRBV7-2 once CASSFEVDTQYF TGTGCCAGCAGCTTTGAAGTGGATACGCAGTATTTT
TRBJ1-5 - TRBV29-1 many CSVWPGRGLYSNQPQHF TGCAGCGTGTGGCCTGGCAGGGGACTTTATAGCAATCAGCCCCAGCATTTT
TRBJ2-1 TRBD1 TRBV6-1 - CASSDPRDRGYNEQFF TGTGCCAGCAGTGACCCCCGGGACAGGGGCTACAATGAGCAGTTCTTC
TRBJ2-5 TRBD1 TRBV7-6 - CASSQTGAQETQYF TGTGCCAGCAGTCAAACAGGGGCCCAAGAGACCCAGTACTTC
TRBJ2-1 TRBD1 TRBV4-2 - CASSQEDRGPSYNEQFF TGTGCCAGCAGCCAAGAAGACAGGGGGCCCTCCTACAATGAGCAGTTCTTC
TRBJ1-3 - TRBV2 - CASSVGAGNTIYF TGTGCCAGCAGTGTGGGAGCTGGAAACACCATATATTTT
TRBJ1-1 - TRBV7-9 - CASTLFTNTEAFF TGTGCCAGCACCCTTTTTACGAACACTGAAGCTTTCTTT
TRBJ2-3 - TRBV10-3 once CAIMTTRAGSTDTQYF TGTGCCATCATGACGACTAGGGCCGGGAGCACAGATACGCAGTATTTT
TRBJ1-5 TRBD1 TRBV7-9 - CASSLATDRGPGQPQHF TGTGCCAGCAGCTTAGCGACGGACAGGGGGCCGGGTCAGCCCCAGCATTTT
TRBJ2-7 TRBD1 TRBV10-3 - CAISESLGGDEQYF TGTGCCATCAGTGAGTCGTTAGGGGGCGACGAGCAGTACTTC
TRBJ1-2 - TRBV28 - CASKPRQRNYGYTF TGTGCCAGCAAACCTAGGCAGCGAAACTATGGCTACACCTTC
TRBJ2-1 - TRBV28 - CASEKVMNYNEQFF TGTGCCAGCGAAAAAGTTATGAACTACAATGAGCAGTTCTTC
TRBJ2-2 TRBD2 TRBV2 few CASTADGTITGELFF TGTGCCAGCACCGCAGACGGGACTATCACCGGGGAGCTGTTTTTT
TRBJ2-7 TRBD1 TRBV15 - CATSRLGAGGHEQYF TGTGCCACCAGCAGACTTGGGGCAGGGGGCCACGAGCAGTACTTC
TRBJ2-1 TRBD1 TRBV27 - CASSLRQGEQFF TGTGCCAGCAGTTTACGACAGGGTGAGCAGTTCTTC
TRBJ2-6 - TRBV9 - CASSRRTGDSGANVLTF TGTGCCAGCAGTCGGAGGACGGGGGACTCTGGGGCCAACGTCCTGACTTTC